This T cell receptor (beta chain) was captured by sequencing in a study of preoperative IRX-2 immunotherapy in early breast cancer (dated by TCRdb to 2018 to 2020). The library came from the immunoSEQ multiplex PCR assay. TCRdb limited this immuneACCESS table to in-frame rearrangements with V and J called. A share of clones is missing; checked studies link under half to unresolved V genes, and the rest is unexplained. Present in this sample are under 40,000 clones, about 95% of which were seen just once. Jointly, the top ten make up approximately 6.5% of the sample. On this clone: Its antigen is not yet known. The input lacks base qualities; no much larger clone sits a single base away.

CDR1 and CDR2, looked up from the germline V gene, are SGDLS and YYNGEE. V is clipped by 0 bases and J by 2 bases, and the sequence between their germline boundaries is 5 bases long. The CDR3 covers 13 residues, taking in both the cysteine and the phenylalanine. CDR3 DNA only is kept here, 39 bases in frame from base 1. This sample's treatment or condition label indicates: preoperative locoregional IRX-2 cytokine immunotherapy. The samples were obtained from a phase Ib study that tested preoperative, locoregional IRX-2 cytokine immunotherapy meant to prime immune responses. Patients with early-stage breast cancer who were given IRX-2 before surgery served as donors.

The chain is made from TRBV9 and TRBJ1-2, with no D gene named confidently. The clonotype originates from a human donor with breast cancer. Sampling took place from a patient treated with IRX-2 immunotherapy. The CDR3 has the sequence CASSVGRNYGYTF. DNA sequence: TGTGCCAGCAGCGTAGGCAGAAACTATGGCTACACCTTC. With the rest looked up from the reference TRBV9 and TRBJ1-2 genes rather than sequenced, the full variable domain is DSGVTQTPKHLITATGQRVTLRCSPRSGDLSVYWYQQSLDQGLQFLIQYYNGEERAKGNILERFSAQQFPDLHSELNLSSLELGDSALYFCASSVGRNYGYTFGSGTRLTVV.